The 24 T cell receptor beta chains below were found in one sample sequenced in a study of CD8+ T cells in alopecia areata listed by TCRdb under 2018. The library came from the immunoSEQ multiplex PCR assay. For TCR sequencing, RNA was extracted from every sample and reverse transcribed into cDNA to serve as template. Imported from immuneACCESS, the table was reduced by TCRdb to in-frame sequences with V and J called. These copies leave out some clones; in studies compared against another copy, an unresolved V gene accounts for under half, and the cause of the remainder is not known. The sample table contains around 190,000 clones; only one count was recorded for 64% of them. Roughly 4.2% of the sample goes to the ten largest clones. Explained via the paper, the time point label denotes: around 28 days on oral tofacitinib. What the treatment or condition label conveys for this sample: oral pan-JAK inhibitor, 5-10 mg twice daily.

Sequences were derived from CD4+ T cells sorted from blood, sampled at week 4, from a patient treated with tofacitinib. The receptors originated from a human donor with alopecia areata.

This rearrangement joins TRBV30 to TRBJ2-2; tentatively, D is TRBD2 (6 bases). Between the trimmed V and J ends, which lost 4 bases and 4 bases, there was a span of 13 bases. The CDR3 loop spans 14 amino acids. The germline V gene has CDR1 GTSNPN and CDR2 SVGIG (reference sequence). CDR3 residues: CAWKATSFTGELFF. The CDR3 DNA reads TGTGCCTGGAAAGCGACTAGTTTCACCGGGGAGCTGTTTTTT.

This clone was counted only a few times. The V call is TRBV9, the J call TRBJ1-6; 7 nucleotides align to TRBD1. Per germline, CDR1 SGDLS and CDR2 YYNGEE. The CDR3 sequence is 14 residues long. V was clipped by 4 bases and J by 10 bases; unmatched bases: 8. CDR3 sequence: CASSRGQDGSPLHF. The CDR3 DNA follows: TGTGCCAGCAGCCGTGGACAGGATGGATCACCCCTCCACTTT.

The chain recombines TRBV5-1 with TRBJ2-6; D ambiguous. This CDR3 is built from 15 residues. The V end was cut by 4 bases, the J end by 1 base, with 9 bases between. Germline V gene sequence: CDR1 SGHRS, CDR2 YFSETQ. CDR3 nucleotide sequence: TGCGCCAGCAGCGGGATATTATCTGGGGCCAACGTCCTGACTTTC. Translation gives CASSGILSGANVLTF. Complete variable domain (other parts from reference TRBV5-1 and TRBJ2-6): KAGVTQTPRYLIKTRGQQVTLSCSPISGHRSVSWYQQTPGQGLQFLFEYFSETQRNKGNFPGRFSGRQFSNSRSEMNVSTLELGDSALYLCASSGILSGANVLTFGAGSRLTVL.

The chain uses TRBV29-1 and TRBJ1-2; TRBD1 is a possible D gene (6 bases). Trimming cost V 6 bases and J 4 bases, with 18 bases left between them. The CDR3 sequence is 14 residues long. Germline CDR1 is SQVTM and CDR2 is ANQGSEA. In DNA, the CDR3 is TGCAGCGTCTCCGCCCCGGGGGGCGCCTATGGCTACACCTTC. It is translated as CSVSAPGGAYGYTF.

In this sample, this clone turned up a few times. The chain has TRBV5-4 and TRBJ1-6; 7 nucleotides match TRBD1. The CDR3 has 12 residues. CDR1 SGHNT and CDR2 YYREEE come from the germline V gene (reference sequence). Unmatched junction bases numbered 4, after V lost 4 bases and J lost 12 bases. The CDR3 bases are TGTGCCAGCAGCCGGGGACAGTTACCCCTCCACTTT. Its translation: CASSRGQLPLHF.

The genes are TRBV27 and TRBJ1-1; D not resolved. The V gene's germline CDR1 is MNHEY and CDR2 SMNVEV (reference sequence). CDR3 size: 13 residues. With 3 bases removed from V and 4 bases from J, the gap between germline ends came to 9 bases. CDR3 in DNA: TGTGCCAGCAGTTTCCGGGCAGCCACTGAAGCTTTCTTT. This gives the protein CASSFRAATEAFF.

The chain carries TRBV27 and TRBJ2-7; perhaps D is TRBD1 or TRBD2 (5 bases each). The CDR3 extends over 13 amino acids. Trimming removed 5 bases at V and 7 bases at J, with 15 bases between. CDR1 MNHEY and CDR2 SMNVEV come from the germline V gene (reference sequence). The DNA of the CDR3 is TGTGCCAGCAGTCCGGGACCGCCAGGAGAGCAGTACTTC. This encodes CASSPGPPGEQYF.

The chain couples TRBV29-1 to TRBJ1-2; perhaps TRBD1 as D (5 bases). CDR1 is SQVTM and CDR2 is ANQGSEA in the germline V gene. The CDR3 has 13 amino acids. With 6 bases removed from V and 4 bases from J, the gap between germline ends came to 15 bases. The CDR3 protein is CSVGPDARYGYTF. The CDR3 region has the DNA TGCAGCGTGGGGCCGGACGCACGCTATGGCTACACCTTC.

The chain employs TRBV29-1 and TRBJ1-4, with 9 bases that match TRBD1. Germline CDR1 reads SQVTM; CDR2 reads ANQGSEA. V lost 6 bases to trimming and J lost 8 bases; unmatched junction nucleotides: 10. CDR3 size: 14 residues. The DNA of the CDR3 is TGCAGCGTGGGTGTACAGGGGGCGAGGGAAAAACTGTTTTTT. Translation: CSVGVQGAREKLFF. The full variable domain, in which reference TRBV29-1 and TRBJ1-4 provide the parts outside the CDR3, is SAVISQKPSRDICQRGTSLTIQCQVDSQVTMMFWYRQQPGQSLTLIATANQGSEATYESGFVIDKFPISRPNLTFSTLTVSNMSPEDSSIYLCSVGVQGAREKLFFGSGTQLSVL.

This clone showed up just once. The chain is built from TRBV2 and TRBJ1-2; D not resolved. Looked up from germline, CDR1 is SNHLY and CDR2 is FYNNEI. The CDR3 totals 14 residues. Between the trimmed V and J ends, which lost 1 base and 1 base, there was a span of 7 bases. CDR3 sequence (DNA): TGTGCCAGCAGTGAAGGACAAGTTAACTATGGCTACACCTTC. Its translation: CASSEGQVNYGYTF.

CDR3 sequence: CASSLIPTTNEKLFF. The DNA for the CDR3 is TGCGCCAGCAGCTTGATACCGACAACTAATGAAAAACTGTTTTTT. V gene TRBV5-1 combines with J gene TRBJ1-4; no clear D. The CDR3 has 15 residues. Germline CDR1 is SGHRS and CDR2 is YFSETQ. Trimming removed 1 base from V and 0 bases from J, with 7 bases in between.

This chain connects TRBV5-1 to TRBJ1-5; unclear D gene. The CDR3 is 16 residues long. Germline V lookup: CDR1 SGHRS, CDR2 YFSETQ. Trimming took off 1 base at V and 6 bases at J, with 17 bases between the two ends. The CDR3 reads CASSLRAGAVSQPQHF. CDR3 coding DNA: TGCGCCAGCAGCTTGCGCGCAGGAGCAGTGTCTCAGCCCCAGCATTTT.

Only a few counts were recorded for this clone. This rearrangement joins TRBV19 to TRBJ2-1; TRBD1 matches 9 bases. There are 15 residues in the CDR3. Germline-derived CDR1 and CDR2 are LNHDA and SQIVND (reference sequence). The J segment lost 8 bases and the V segment lost 3 bases, leaving 8 bases of the junction unmatched. The CDR3 sequence is CASSILGQGSYEQFF. In DNA, the CDR3 is TGTGCCAGTAGTATCTTGGGACAGGGCTCGTATGAGCAGTTCTTC. Drawing the rest from reference TRBV19 and TRBJ2-1, the complete variable domain is DGGITQSPKYLFRKEGQNVTLSCEQNLNHDAMYWYRQDPGQGLRLIYYSQIVNDFQKGDIAEGYSVSREKKESFPLTVTSAQKNPTAFYLCASSILGQGSYEQFFGPGTRLTVL.

The chain recombines TRBV4-3 with TRBJ2-3, with D possibly matching TRBD2 (6 bases). V dropped 4 bases and J dropped 4 bases, with 18 bases sitting between them. Germline values: CDR1 LGHNA, CDR2 YSLEER. There are 16 residues in the CDR3. The CDR3 reads CASSPMGGGASDTQYF. DNA for the CDR3: TGCGCCAGCAGCCCGATGGGGGGTGGGGCGTCAGATACGCAGTATTTT.

The chain links TRBV30 to TRBJ1-1, with D unclear. Germline V gene data show CDR1 as GTSNPN and CDR2 as SVGIG (reference sequence). The CDR3 is 13 amino acids. The V and J ends lost 3 bases and 5 bases respectively, with 13 bases between them. CDR3 sequence: CAWRRAAWTEAFF. The CDR3 DNA reads TGTGCCTGGAGAAGGGCTGCTTGGACTGAAGCTTTCTTT.

This clone has just a few counts. V and J are TRBV11-3 and TRBJ2-1; D may be TRBD1 or TRBD2 (5 bases each). This CDR3 has 15 amino acids. Germline CDR1 and CDR2: SGHNT and YENEEA. The V and J ends lost 0 bases and 7 bases respectively, with 13 bases between them. The CDR3 coding sequence is TGTGCCAGCAGCTTAGATGGGGCCACGGGAAATGAGCAGTTCTTC. Protein product: CASSLDGATGNEQFF.

The table lists this clone with a few counts. The V and J genes are TRBV7-2 and TRBJ1-2; 7 nucleotides align to TRBD1. CDR3 length: 13 amino acids. CDR1 and CDR2 from the germline V gene are SGHTA and FQGNSA. The V gene end was trimmed by 5 bases and the J gene end by 7 bases; junction bases not matched to a gene: 7. CDR3 bases: TGTGCCAGCAGCCCCCGACAGGGCGGTGGCTACACCTTC. Amino acid sequence: CASSPRQGGGYTF.

This clone was seen a few times. CDR3 in amino acids: CAISESLAGNNSYEQYF. CDR3 in DNA: TGTGCCATCAGTGAGTCCCTAGCGGGGAACAACTCCTACGAGCAGTACTTC. This chain links TRBV10-3 with TRBJ2-7; 9 nucleotides line up with TRBD2. This CDR3 has 17 residues. From germline, CDR1 is ENHRY and CDR2 SYGVKD. V lost 0 bases, J lost 0 bases, and 6 bases stayed unmatched.

This clone was observed a few times. CDR3 sequence: CASSLGGAWANTEAFF. The DNA of the CDR3 is TGTGCCAGCAGCTTAGGGGGAGCGTGGGCGAACACTGAAGCTTTCTTT. The chain joins TRBV7-2 to TRBJ1-1; D remains unclear. Germline values: CDR1 SGHTA, CDR2 FQGNSA. V lost 1 base to trimming and J lost 1 base, with 13 bases between them. This CDR3 has 16 residues.

The J gene is TRBJ2-1, the V gene TRBV23-1; 8 nucleotides align to TRBD1. TRBV23-1 is noted as an ORF with a role that remains uncertain. Unmatched junction bases numbered 3, after V lost 1 base and J lost 1 base. The length of the CDR3 is 16 residues. CDR3 coding DNA: TGCGCCAGCAGTCAATGGTGGACAGGGTCCTACAATGAGCAGTTCTTC. Its translation is CASSQWWTGSYNEQFF.

This clone was counted only a few times. The same CDR3 arises from other DNA sequences in this sample as well. The chain carries TRBV5-1 and TRBJ2-5; 7 positions agree with TRBD1. With 2 bases clipped from V and 1 base from J, the junction kept 2 bases outside the gene matches. Germline CDR1 and CDR2: SGHRS and YFSETQ. CDR3 length: 14 amino acids. CDR3 DNA sequence: TGCGCCAGCAGCTTAGGGACAGCCCAAGAGACCCAGTACTTC. It translates to CASSLGTAQETQYF.

V gene TRBV19 combines with J gene TRBJ2-5; D perhaps matches TRBD2 (6 bases). Trimming cost V 8 bases and J 5 bases, with 12 bases left between them. The CDR3 contains 12 residues. From germline, CDR1 is LNHDA and CDR2 SQIVND (reference sequence). The CDR3 loop is CASQGRRETQYF. Written as DNA, the CDR3 is TGTGCCAGTCAAGGGAGGAGGGAGACCCAGTACTTC.

The chain uses TRBV27 and TRBJ2-5; D possibly corresponds to TRBD1 (6 bases). The germline V and J ends were trimmed by 5 bases and 10 bases, with 14 bases remaining between them. Germline V gives CDR1 MNHEY, CDR2 SMNVEV (reference sequence). There are 12 residues in the CDR3. The CDR3 nucleotides are TGTGCCAGCAGTGGGGACAACCGGGGCCAGTACTTC. Translating gives CASSGDNRGQYF.

J is TRBJ2-6 and V is TRBV4-2; a weak D match, TRBD2 (6 bases). The CDR3 has 19 amino acids. Germline loops: CDR1 LGHNA, CDR2 YNFKEQ. The V and J ends lost 3 bases and 0 bases respectively, with 18 bases between them. CDR3 region: CASSHLAMGPDSGANVLTF. In nucleotides, the CDR3 is TGTGCCAGCAGCCACCTAGCGATGGGGCCTGACTCTGGGGCCAACGTCCTGACTTTC.